The clone carrying this T cell receptor beta chain appeared a single time. Germline trimming cut 5 bases from V and 7 bases from J; bases unmatched to any gene: 13. This CDR3 spans 15 amino acids. From germline, CDR1 is SGHTA and CDR2 FQGNSA. The sample is drawn from a study of blood T cell repertoires in COVID-19. In the original analysis: Cell counts per sample came from amplifying reference gene primers. Produced via immunoSEQ multiplex PCR; TCRdb's table is partial and in-frame only. V, J and clone size are those of that table, while D and trimming were read from the DNA. The sample includes about 100,000 clones, about 75% seen only once; the top ten take less than 6.5%.

The sequence came from a man at least 80 years old with acute or convalescent COVID-19. The chain uses TRBV7-2 and TRBJ1-2; 7 bases line up with TRBD1. Material for sequencing was peripheral blood. This chain's CDR3 is CASSLQGGLDAGYTF. In DNA form, the CDR3 reads TGTGCCAGCAGCCTCCAGGGGGGCCTTGACGCTGGCTACACCTTC.